The next 28 T cell receptor beta chains were all read from a single sample in a study of blood T cell repertoires in COVID-19. Sequencing used immunoSEQ multiplex PCR; TCRdb keeps in-frame clones, though not all of them. Of about 100,000 clones listed, 70% to 90% were seen once; the top ten hold roughly 13%. Sample: peripheral blood. The receptors come from a human donor in a cohort sampled during active COVID-19.

Concerning this clone itself: Other DNA sequences of this sample code for an identical CDR3. The rearrangement uses TRBV27 and TRBJ1-6; possible D gene TRBD1, 6 bases. The V and J ends lost 0 bases and 0 bases respectively, with 9 bases between them. The CDR3 is made up of 17 amino acids. In germline, CDR1 is MNHEY, CDR2 SMNVEV (reference sequence). CDR3 sequence reads: CASSLSTGSSYNSPLHF. Here the CDR3 DNA reads TGTGCCAGCAGTTTATCCACAGGGAGCTCCTATAATTCACCCCTCCACTTT.

This rearrangement joins TRBV7-2 to TRBJ1-3; TRBD1 matches at 7 bases. The trim removed 0 bases at V and 0 bases at J, leaving 2 bases unmatched. Germline lookup yields CDR1 SGHTA and CDR2 FQGNSA. The CDR3 spans 16 residues. The CDR3 bases are TGTGCCAGCAGCTTAGCACCAGGGGGCTCTGGAAACACCATATATTTT. Translated, it gives CASSLAPGGSGNTIYF.

The chain carries TRBV18 and TRBJ2-1; TRBD1 aligns across 7 bases. This CDR3 comprises 15 residues. Germline-derived CDR1 and CDR2 are KGHSH and LQKENI. Trimming at V came to 2 bases and at J to 1 base, leaving 2 bases not matched to a gene. The CDR3 sequence: CASSPSQGSYNEQFF. As DNA, the CDR3 is TGTGCCAGCTCACCATCACAGGGGTCCTACAATGAGCAGTTCTTC.

The chain has TRBV6-5 and TRBJ2-3; D gene unclear. Trimming shortened V by 6 bases and J by 0 bases, and 4 bases separated the two germline ends. Germline V gene sequence: CDR1 MNHEY, CDR2 SVGAGI. This CDR3 is 12 amino acids long. The CDR3 region is CASRSSTDTQYF. CDR3 DNA: TGTGCCAGCAGGAGCAGCACAGATACGCAGTATTTT.

The V gene is TRBV15, the J gene TRBJ1-5; tentative D call: TRBD1 (6 bases). This CDR3 region has 14 residues. Germline CDR1 LNHNV, CDR2 YYDKDF (reference sequence). V shed 2 bases and J shed 2 bases, with 7 bases lying between them. CDR3: CATSRSGGNQPQHF. CDR3 in DNA: TGTGCCACCAGCAGATCAGGGGGCAATCAGCCCCAGCATTTT.

The chain is built from TRBV4-1 and TRBJ2-7, with TRBD2 identical over 10 bases. This CDR3 spans 15 amino acids. The J segment lost 9 bases and the V segment lost 0 bases, leaving 8 bases of the junction unmatched. Germline lookup yields CDR1 MGHRA and CDR2 YSYEKL. The CDR3 DNA reads as TGCGCCAGCAGCCAAGATACAAGCGGGGGGGCAGCGCAGTACTTC. Amino acids: CASSQDTSGGAAQYF.

This clone was detected once. The CDR3 nucleotides read TGTGCCAGCAAAAAGGGACAGGCGGGTCTTCCCCAGCATTTT. Amino acid sequence: CASKKGQAGLPQHF. V usage is TRBV6-5 and J usage is TRBJ1-5; 8 nucleotides align to TRBD1. V was clipped by 7 bases and J by 10 bases; unmatched bases: 12. From germline, CDR1 is MNHEY and CDR2 SVGAGI. This CDR3 contains 14 residues.

The V call is TRBV18, the J call TRBJ2-7; 8 bases align to TRBD2. Per germline, CDR1 KGHSH and CDR2 LQKENI. V was clipped by 6 bases and J by 5 bases; unmatched bases: 12. CDR3 length equals 15 residues. The CDR3 bases are TGTGCCAGCTCTGAGTTAGCCAGCGGGAGCAACGAGCAGTACTTC. This translates into CASSELASGSNEQYF.

V usage is TRBV5-1 and J usage is TRBJ2-1; TRBD2 might be the D (6 bases). This CDR3 region has 15 residues. V was cut by 0 bases and J by 7 bases, with 14 bases left in between. Looked up from germline, CDR1 is SGHRS and CDR2 is YFSETQ. CDR3: CASSLGGILGNEQFF. The CDR3, as DNA: TGCGCCAGCAGCTTGGGCGGGATCTTGGGGAATGAGCAGTTCTTC.

The chain joins TRBV7-6 to TRBJ2-2; no definite D call. The CDR3 consists of 13 residues. Germline V gene sequence: CDR1 SGHVS, CDR2 FNYEAQ. The germline V and J ends were trimmed by 3 bases and 5 bases, with 7 bases remaining between them. This chain's CDR3 is CASSFYQTGELFF. The DNA of the CDR3 is TGTGCCAGCAGCTTTTATCAGACCGGGGAGCTGTTTTTT.

The chain employs TRBV5-1 and TRBJ2-7; 11 bases align to TRBD1. The V gene end was trimmed by 4 bases and the J gene end by 1 base; junction bases not matched to a gene: 13. Germline CDR1 SGHRS, CDR2 YFSETQ. The CDR3 has 18 residues. In DNA, the CDR3 is TGCGCCAGCAGCCCCGGGACAGGGGGACCTAGCGGGTCCTACGAGCAGTACTTC. Translated, it gives CASSPGTGGPSGSYEQYF.

V gene TRBV6-2 or TRBV6-3 combines with J gene TRBJ1-5, with D maybe TRBD1 (5 bases). The CDR3 is 14 residues long. V gave up 6 bases and J gave up 3 bases, with 12 bases separating them. Looked up from germline, CDR1 is MNHEY and CDR2 is SVGEGT. CDR3 sequence: CASSDIQDNQPQHF. The CDR3 DNA reads as TGTGCCAGCAGCGATATACAGGACAATCAGCCCCAGCATTTT.

The J gene is TRBJ2-7, the V gene TRBV19; 8 bases are shared with TRBD2. Looked up from germline, CDR1 is LNHDA and CDR2 is SQIVND (reference sequence). Trimming removed 7 bases from V and 6 bases from J; junction bases left unmatched: 8. The CDR3 covers 13 residues. The CDR3 DNA is TGTGCCAGTACCCGGGGGGGGACGGCCGAGCAGTACTTC. Its translation is CASTRGGTAEQYF.

The table lists this clone with a count of one. The rearrangement links TRBV5-1 to TRBJ2-4, with D possibly TRBD1 on 6 matching bases. The CDR3 consists of 16 residues. V lost 2 bases, J lost 2 bases, and 14 bases lay in between. Per germline, CDR1 SGHRS and CDR2 YFSETQ. The CDR3 here is CASSLWGRGSKNIQYF. The CDR3 bases are TGCGCCAGCAGCTTATGGGGCAGGGGCTCCAAAAACATTCAGTACTTC.

In DNA form, the CDR3 reads TGTGCCACCAGCTCCCGGACAGGGGTTGCAGATACGCAGTATTTT. Protein product: CATSSRTGVADTQYF. The chain is built from TRBV15 and TRBJ2-3, with 9 bases that match TRBD1. This CDR3 has 15 residues. Trimming at V came to 5 bases and at J to 4 bases, leaving 7 bases not matched to a gene. The germline V gene has CDR1 LNHNV and CDR2 YYDKDF (reference sequence).

The chain carries TRBV5-1 and TRBJ1-4, with TRBD1 identical over 8 bases. The junction had 6 bases not matched to a gene; V was cut back by 0 bases and J by 5 bases. Germline loops: CDR1 SGHRS, CDR2 YFSETQ. CDR3 length: 16 residues. The CDR3: CASSLAIGQGNEKLFF. The CDR3 nucleotides are TGCGCCAGCAGCTTGGCCATCGGACAGGGAAATGAAAAACTGTTTTTT.

This rearrangement joins TRBV7-2 to TRBJ2-7; possible D gene TRBD2, 6 bases. The CDR3 is 14 amino acids. Germline CDR1 and CDR2: SGHTA and FQGNSA. V was pared by 5 bases and J by 4 bases, with 15 bases between. CDR3: CASSQTRPNYEQYF. The DNA for the CDR3 is TGTGCCAGCAGCCAGACTAGACCTAATTACGAGCAGTACTTC.

The V gene is TRBV2, the J gene TRBJ1-1, with 8 bases lining up with TRBD1. Germline V gene data show CDR1 as SNHLY and CDR2 as FYNNEI. This CDR3 spans 14 amino acids. Unmatched junction bases numbered 6, after V lost 4 bases and J lost 5 bases. This CDR3 is CASSVQGARTEAFF. The CDR3 coding sequence is TGTGCCAGCAGTGTTCAGGGGGCGAGGACTGAAGCTTTCTTT. The whole variable domain, filled in from reference TRBV2 and TRBJ1-1, reads EPEVTQTPSHQVTQMGQEVILRCVPISNHLYFYWYRQILGQKVEFLVSFYNNEISEKSEIFDDQFSVERPDGSNFTLKIRSTKLEDSAMYFCASSVQGARTEAFFGQGTRLTVV.

This clone was seen once. DNA of the CDR3: TGTGCCAGTAGTATCGATCTCCGGCAGGGTCCTACCTACGAGCAGTACTTC. It yields the protein CASSIDLRQGPTYEQYF. V usage is TRBV19 and J usage is TRBJ2-7; D perhaps matches TRBD1 (5 bases). The V end lost 3 bases, the J end lost 2 bases, and 20 bases lay between the germline ends. In germline, CDR1 is LNHDA, CDR2 SQIVND (reference sequence). The CDR3 sequence is 17 residues long.

DNA for the CDR3: TGTGCCAGTAGGGCGGGGGGGCTTGGCACAGATACGCAGTATTTT. This sequence encodes CASRAGGLGTDTQYF. V usage is TRBV19 and J usage is TRBJ2-3; 9 positions match TRBD2. Germline V gene data show CDR1 as LNHDA and CDR2 as SQIVND (reference sequence). The V and J ends lost 6 bases and 1 base, in that order; junction bases with no gene match: 5. The length of the CDR3 is 15 residues.

This clone has more than one count but fewer than ten. This chain joins TRBV7-6 and TRBJ2-1, with a possible D match to TRBD1 (5 bases). This CDR3 is built from 14 residues. The ends were cut back, 1 base at V and 2 bases at J, with 6 bases in the middle. Germline V gene lookup returns CDR1 SGHVS and CDR2 FNYEAQ. CDR3 nucleotide sequence: TGTGCCAGCAGCTTAGGACAGACCTACAATGAGCAGTTCTTC. Its translation is CASSLGQTYNEQFF.

The V gene is TRBV10-3, the J gene TRBJ1-2; no firm D call. The CDR3 is made up of 14 amino acids. The V and J ends lost 0 bases and 2 bases respectively, with 7 bases between them. Germline V gene data show CDR1 as ENHRY and CDR2 as SYGVKD. CDR3 in amino acids: CAISESLGNYGYTF. Written as DNA, the CDR3 is TGTGCCATCAGTGAGTCACTGGGCAACTATGGCTACACCTTC.

J is TRBJ1-3 and V is TRBV7-2; TRBD1 matches 8 bases. Germline values: CDR1 SGHTA, CDR2 FQGNSA. This CDR3 is built from 15 residues. Trimming took 3 bases from V and 6 from J; bases not matched to a gene: 7. The CDR3 region has the DNA TGTGCCAGCAGCTTCCCGGACAGGGTGGCAAACACCATATATTTT. As protein: CASSFPDRVANTIYF.

V is TRBV1 and J is TRBJ2-7; the table's D gene call, TRBD2, was not cross checked with the DNA. TRBV1 corresponds to a pseudogene. The CDR3 is 15 amino acids. The CDR3 DNA follows: TGCACCAGCGACCAAAGGGTAGCGATCTCCTACGAGCAGTACTTC. Its translation is CTSDQRVAISYEQYF.

This clone was seen a single time. The chain has TRBV18 and TRBJ1-6, with TRBD1 identical over 7 bases. The ends lost 2 bases at V and 13 bases at J; junction bases unmatched: 11. The CDR3 sequence is 15 residues long. Germline CDR1 and CDR2: KGHSH and LQKENI. The CDR3 region has the DNA TGTGCCAGCTCACCAAAGGTGACAGGGCTTTCCCCCCTCCACTTT. Amino acid sequence: CASSPKVTGLSPLHF.

This sequence joins TRBV19 and TRBJ1-1, with unresolved D. V dropped 3 bases and J dropped 4 bases, with 15 bases sitting between them. Germline CDR1 is LNHDA and CDR2 is SQIVND (reference sequence). The CDR3 covers 15 residues. The CDR3: CASSMSDRRSTEAFF. The CDR3 bases are TGTGCCAGTAGTATGTCGGACCGGAGGAGCACTGAAGCTTTCTTT.

The J gene is TRBJ1-4, the V gene TRBV18, with TRBD1 matching over 8 bases. V lost 4 bases to trimming and J lost 15 bases; unmatched junction nucleotides: 7. Germline V gene sequence: CDR1 KGHSH, CDR2 LQKENI. The CDR3 is 12 amino acids. The CDR3, as DNA: TGTGCCAGCTCACGACGGCGGGACAGGTTGTTTTTT. Translating it yields CASSRRRDRLFF.

The chain joins TRBV5-1 to TRBJ2-5; 14 bases match TRBD2. Germline assignment: CDR1 SGHRS and CDR2 YFSETQ. J was trimmed by 2 bases and V by 4 bases; bases with no gene match: 4. The CDR3 runs to 16 residues. Here the CDR3 DNA reads TGCGCCAGCAGCGGGGGACTAGCGGGAGTTCAAGAGACCCAGTACTTC. Translated, it gives CASSGGLAGVQETQYF.